This TCR beta chain derives from a study of blood T cell repertoires in COVID-19. Germline V gene data show CDR1 as MDHEN and CDR2 as SYDVKM. The CDR3 has 13 residues. Trimming pared 5 bases from V and 3 bases from J, leaving 10 bases between. The assay was immunoSEQ multiplex PCR, and TCRdb's table has in-frame clones only and misses some. The sample contains tens of thousands of clones, roughly four fifths of which appear only once. This sequence joins TRBV28 and TRBJ1-2, with D perhaps matching TRBD1 (5 bases). This clonotype was obtained from a man older than 75 with acute or convalescent COVID-19. Sequencing was done on a sample of peripheral blood. This CDR3 reads CASSRQSHYGYTF. In nucleotides, the CDR3 is TGTGCCAGCAGTCGACAGTCCCACTATGGCTACACCTTC.